This T cell receptor beta chain derives from a study of T cell responses to AZD1222 COVID-19 vaccine. V was clipped by 3 bases and J by 3 bases, with 16 bases between them. The CDR3 contains 15 residues. Germline V lookup: CDR1 SQVTM, CDR2 ANQGSEA. Broader study findings: Targeting of unmutated variant regions was reportedly seen in nearly half of spike-specific TCRs. The repertoires were collected only after the peak T cell response. Females made up more of the donors, who were largely white British, and clonal diversity may have come out too low. Seropositive at baseline were only a handful of AZD1222 recipients.

Generated by immunoSEQ multiplex PCR, the TCRdb table keeps only in-frame clones and is missing some. The table includes roughly 140,000 clones, around 94% detected once. On this clone itself: Its target is unknown.

The clonotype was recovered from an adult who had recovered from COVID-19. J is TRBJ2-3 and V is TRBV29-1; D gene ambiguous. This material consisted of peripheral blood, taken after recovery from COVID-19. The CDR3 sequence: CSVERPGPATDTQYF. CDR3 nucleotides: TGCAGCGTTGAGCGCCCGGGTCCCGCTACAGATACGCAGTATTTT.